A selection of T cell receptor beta chains follows, all from one sample in a study of T cell repertoires in cytomegalovirus infection. A single record per CDR3 protein comes from TCRdb applying MiXCR to the reads. The table includes about 89,000 distinct CDR3 sequences, less than 30% detected once. No antigen is known for these receptors. The sequencing here drew on CD8+ T cells from cultured PBMCs, taken from culture after CMV antigen stimulation. Receptor source: a human donor in good health (CMV status not recorded). Some clones in this sample may be carry-over from other donors' samples. The CDR3 runs from the conserved cysteine through the conserved F or W. D genes are given only for firm matches. Only part of the rows carry a size: once, few, many, or a class if the clone is expanded.

>many|TRBV6-1|NA|TRBJ1-6
CASSGARNSPLHF
TGTGCCAGCAGCGGGGCTCGGAATTCACCCCTCCACTTT
>few|TRBV6-6|TRBD1|TRBJ2-5
CASRRPEGQGLPSQYF
TGTGCCAGCAGAAGACCCGAGGGACAGGGGCTACCGTCCCAGTACTTC
>many|TRBV4-1|TRBD1|TRBJ2-7
CASSQDPPGTGSYEQYF
TGCGCCAGCAGCCAAGACCCCCCCGGGACAGGGAGCTACGAGCAGTACTTC
>many|TRBV19|NA|TRBJ2-2
CASRRVTDTGELFF
TGTGCCAGTAGAAGGGTTACAGACACCGGGGAGCTGTTTTTT
>NA|TRBV18|NA|TRBJ2-7
CASSPKGVTYEQYF
TGTGCCAGCTCACCAAAGGGGGTAACCTACGAGCAGTACTTC
>many|TRBV7-9|NA|TRBJ2-5
CASSFMDLEETQYF
TGTGCCAGCAGCTTTATGGACCTGGAAGAGACCCAGTACTTC
>NA|TRBV7-2|TRBD2|TRBJ2-1
CANSLAGTRKVELGFF
TGTGCCAACAGCTTAGCGGGGACTAGGAAGGTGGAGTTGGGTTTCTTC
>NA|TRBV12-3/TRBV12-4|NA|TRBJ1-1
CASSLGDPAEAFF
TGTGCCAGCAGTTTAGGTGATCCGGCTGAAGCTTTCTTT
>many|TRBV7-9|NA|TRBJ2-1
CASRSDSATNEQFF
TGTGCCAGCAGATCTGACTCCGCCACCAATGAGCAGTTCTTC
>few|TRBV6-6|TRBD1|TRBJ1-6
CASSPTGIYNSPLHF
TGTGCCAGCAGCCCGACAGGGATCTATAATTCACCCCTCCACTTT
>few|TRBV7-9|TRBD2|TRBJ2-3
CASSFSSGGGTQYF
TGTGCCAGCAGCTTTAGTAGCGGGGGGGGTACGCAGTATTTT
>NA|TRBV7-9|TRBD2|TRBJ2-7
CASSRPGLVDEQYF
TGTGCCAGCAGCCGTCCGGGACTAGTAGACGAGCAGTACTTC
>few|TRBV10-3|NA|TRBJ2-2
CAISEVGALGSVELFF
TGTGCCATCAGTGAGGTCGGGGCGCTAGGGTCTGTGGAGCTGTTTTTT
>few|TRBV6-5|NA|TRBJ2-1
CASSYDRNYNEQFF
TGTGCCAGCAGTTACGACAGAAACTACAATGAGCAGTTCTTC
>NA|TRBV28|NA|TRBJ2-3
CASSLSAISTDTQYF
TGTGCCAGCAGTTTATCGGCTATCAGCACAGATACGCAGTATTTT
>NA|TRBV19|NA|TRBJ2-1
CASSILGLGSYNEQFF
TGTGCCAGTAGTATACTAGGGTTAGGGTCCTACAATGAGCAGTTCTTC
>few|TRBV7-9|TRBD1|TRBJ2-1
CASSPGQGRDEQFF
TGTGCCAGCAGCCCGGGACAGGGTAGGGATGAGCAGTTCTTC
>few|TRBV7-6|TRBD2|TRBJ2-7
CASSSPGLAGEKTYEQYF
TGTGCCAGCAGCTCACCGGGACTAGCGGGGGAGAAGACCTACGAGCAGTACTTC
>NA|TRBV25-1|NA|TRBJ1-3
CASGGPGNTIYF
TGTGCCAGCGGGGGACCTGGAAACACCATATATTTT
>NA|TRBV7-4|TRBD1|TRBJ2-5
CAITGQGLETQYF
TGTGCCATCACGGGACAGGGACTAGAGACCCAGTACTTC
>NA|TRBV7-6|NA|TRBJ2-1
CASSTDNYNEQFF
TGTGCCAGCAGCACGGACAACTACAATGAGCAGTTCTTC
>many|TRBV7-2|TRBD2|TRBJ2-3
CASSRSGTTKDTQYF
TGTGCCAGCAGCCGCTCCGGGACTACGAAAGATACGCAGTATTTT
>few|TRBV2|NA|TRBJ2-1
CASVYGDIYNEQFF
TGTGCCTCGGTCTACGGCGATATCTACAATGAGCAGTTCTTC
>few|TRBV6-2/TRBV6-3|NA|TRBJ2-1
CASSYEGYNEQFF
TGTGCCAGCAGTTACGAGGGCTACAATGAGCAGTTCTTC
>many|TRBV12-3/TRBV12-4|NA|TRBJ1-1
CASSSLGTEAFF
TGTGCCAGCAGTTCGCTGGGCACTGAAGCTTTCTTT
>NA|TRBV27|TRBD1|TRBJ1-2
CASSLDRGRGYTF
TGTGCCAGCAGTTTGGACAGGGGGCGAGGCTACACCTTC
>NA|TRBV6-5|TRBD1|TRBJ1-6
CASSLQGPYNSPLHF
TGTGCCAGCAGTCTACAGGGGCCCTATAATTCACCCCTCCACTTT
>many|TRBV7-9|TRBD1|TRBJ2-7
CASSLPRDRAVLEQYF
TGTGCCAGCAGCTTACCGCGGGACAGGGCGGTCTTGGAGCAGTACTTC
>many|TRBV12-3/TRBV12-4|NA|TRBJ1-2
CASTLGGKRNGYTF
TGTGCCAGCACTCTGGGGGGGAAACGAAATGGCTACACCTTC
>NA|TRBV19|NA|TRBJ1-1
CASSIVPDKNTEAFF
TGTGCCAGTAGTATAGTCCCGGACAAGAACACTGAAGCTTTCTTT
>NA|TRBV2|NA|TRBJ2-7
CASSVGTQNSYEQYF
TGTGCCAGCAGTGTCGGGACCCAGAACTCCTACGAGCAGTACTTC
>NA|TRBV12-3/TRBV12-4|NA|TRBJ2-4
CASSFAPPLQYF
TGTGCCAGCAGTTTTGCCCCTCCGCTTCAGTACTTC
>many|TRBV7-2|NA|TRBJ2-1
CASSLSRPQTSSYNEQFF
TGTGCCAGCAGCTTAAGCCGTCCACAGACTTCCTCCTACAATGAGCAGTTCTTC
>NA|TRBV18|TRBD2|TRBJ2-5
CASSPIRGGETQYF
TGTGCCAGCTCACCAATCCGGGGAGGGGAGACCCAGTACTTC
>medium-sized|TRBV7-2|NA|TRBJ1-1
CASSLEGGRVTEAFF
TGTGCCAGCAGCTTAGAGGGGGGTAGAGTCACTGAAGCTTTCTTT
>NA|TRBV12-3/TRBV12-4|NA|TRBJ1-1
CASSPGGGPTEAFF
TGTGCCAGCAGTCCGGGCGGGGGTCCCACTGAAGCTTTCTTT
>NA|TRBV7-9|TRBD1|TRBJ2-7
CASSLPDGTGVYEQYF
TGTGCCAGCAGCCTACCCGACGGGACAGGGGTCTACGAGCAGTACTTC
>few|TRBV6-1|TRBD1|TRBJ1-6
CASSSSQQGGSPLHF
TGTGCCAGCAGTTCCTCCCAACAGGGGGGATCACCCCTCCACTTT
>NA|TRBV27|NA|TRBJ2-3
CASQRGGQTSTDTQYF
TGTGCCAGCCAGCGAGGGGGGCAAACTAGCACAGATACGCAGTATTTT
>many|TRBV7-8|NA|TRBJ2-7
CATSLVKYGEQYF
TGTGCCACCTCGCTAGTCAAGTACGGCGAGCAGTACTTC
>many|TRBV7-9|NA|TRBJ2-1
CASSLRTSNEQFF
TGTGCCAGCAGCTTAAGGACCTCCAATGAGCAGTTCTTC
>NA|TRBV7-4|NA|TRBJ2-4
CASSSLLRTKNIQYF
TGTGCCAGCAGCTCCCTTCTGAGGACCAAAAACATTCAGTACTTC
>NA|TRBV5-4|TRBD1|TRBJ2-1
CASSLWDRGDEQFF
TGTGCCAGCAGCTTGTGGGACAGGGGTGATGAGCAGTTCTTC
>NA|TRBV4-1|NA|TRBJ2-1
CASSQVQGEDNEQFF
TGCGCCAGCAGCCAAGTCCAGGGAGAGGACAATGAGCAGTTCTTC
>NA|TRBV2|NA|TRBJ2-7
CASSRTVLRVEQYF
TGTGCCAGCAGTCGGACTGTCCTTAGGGTCGAGCAGTACTTC
>few|TRBV11-2|NA|TRBJ2-7
CASSPSGDPEQYF
TGTGCCAGCAGCCCATCCGGGGACCCTGAGCAGTACTTC
>many|TRBV7-6|TRBD1|TRBJ1-2
CASSKDRGNYGYTF
TGTGCCAGCAGCAAGGACAGGGGGAACTATGGCTACACCTTC
>few|TRBV7-9|TRBD1|TRBJ2-2
CASSYTPGQGAGELFF
TGTGCCAGCAGCTATACACCGGGACAGGGAGCCGGGGAGCTGTTTTTT
>few|TRBV5-5|NA|TRBJ1-2
CASSTGDGYTF
TGTGCCAGCAGCACGGGGGACGGCTACACCTTC
>few|TRBV6-1|NA|TRBJ2-7
CASSEARRWGWSSYEQYF
TGTGCCAGCAGTGAAGCCCGACGATGGGGGTGGAGCTCCTACGAGCAGTACTTC
>NA|TRBV10-3|NA|TRBJ1-2
CAISESGASLGYTF
TGTGCCATCAGTGAGTCGGGCGCTTCCTTAGGCTACACCTTC
>few|TRBV19|TRBD2|TRBJ2-2
CASRSGTRDTGELFF
TGTGCCAGTAGATCCGGGACTAGAGACACCGGGGAGCTGTTTTTT